The 8 T cell receptor beta chains given below trace back to one sample, sequenced in a study of cytomegalovirus exposure and HLA in healthy donors. The PCR used 60 Vbeta and 13 Jbeta primers. Produced via immunoSEQ multiplex PCR; TCRdb's table is partial and in-frame only. The sample shows 120,000 to 150,000 clones, around 77% of them seen only once. The sample consisted of PBMCs. These receptor sequences come from a middle-aged woman in good health and CMV-seropositive.

Worth noting for this clone: The same CDR3 can be traced to other DNA sequences in this sample. The J gene is TRBJ1-2, the V gene TRBV6-1; the D gene is possibly TRBD1 (5 bases). The CDR3 contains 13 residues. Germline V gene data show CDR1 as MNHNS and CDR2 as SASEGT. Trimming removed 0 bases from V and 4 bases from J, with 6 bases in between. The CDR3 is CASSEAGVYGYTF. Written as DNA, the CDR3 is TGTGCCAGCAGTGAAGCAGGGGTCTATGGCTACACCTTC.

This clone was seen once. This sequence joins TRBV25-1 and TRBJ1-3; no clear D. Germline CDR1 MGHDK, CDR2 SYGVNS. V lost 1 base, J lost 5 bases, and 9 bases lay in between. The CDR3 is 14 residues long. CDR3 sequence: CASSESGIRNTIYF. Written as DNA, the CDR3 is TGTGCCAGCAGTGAATCGGGGATCCGAAACACCATATATTTT.

V gene TRBV18 combines with J gene TRBJ2-7, with D tentatively TRBD1 (5 bases). The CDR3 spans 14 residues. CDR1 is KGHSH, CDR2 LQKENI, per germline. V dropped 6 bases and J dropped 3 bases, with 15 bases sitting between them. As DNA, the CDR3 is TGTGCCAGCTCTAGAGACAGTAAATACTACGAGCAGTACTTC. Translating it yields CASSRDSKYYEQYF.

The rearrangement joins TRBV7-9 to TRBJ2-1; 10 bases map to TRBD1. CDR3 length equals 14 residues. V gave up 5 bases and J gave up 9 bases; unmatched junction bases: 7. Germline lookup yields CDR1 SEHNR and CDR2 FQNEAQ (reference sequence). The CDR3 sequence: CASSTRQGAGEQFF. The CDR3 DNA follows: TGTGCCAGCAGCACCCGACAGGGGGCTGGTGAGCAGTTCTTC.

The genes are TRBV6-5 and TRBJ1-3; weak D call: TRBD1 (5 bases). Trimming stripped 5 bases from V and 0 bases from J, with 8 bases between. CDR1 MNHEY and CDR2 SVGAGI come from the germline V gene. This CDR3 is built from 14 residues. The CDR3 nucleotides are TGTGCCAGCAGTCGGGACTTCTCTGGAAACACCATATATTTT. Amino acid sequence: CASSRDFSGNTIYF.

The rearrangement uses TRBV5-4 and TRBJ1-1; TRBD1 matches 11 bases. This CDR3 spans 16 amino acids. CDR1 and CDR2 from the germline V gene are SGHNT and YYREEE (reference sequence). The V segment lost 5 bases and the J segment 0 bases; nucleotides outside the gene matches: 6. The CDR3 reads CASRVGTGGLNTEAFF. DNA of the CDR3: TGTGCCAGCAGGGTGGGGACAGGGGGTTTGAACACTGAAGCTTTCTTT.

This clone was detected only a few times. The chain combines TRBV7-2 with TRBJ1-2, with D perhaps matching TRBD1 (5 bases). V was pared by 5 bases and J by 6 bases, with 19 bases between. The CDR3 runs to 15 residues. CDR1 is SGHTA, CDR2 FQGNSA, per germline. The DNA for the CDR3 is TGTGCCAGCAGCCCGCGTATCGCGGGACGTGATGGCTACACCTTC. Its translation: CASSPRIAGRDGYTF.

This clone was recorded once. This chain joins TRBV18 and TRBJ2-1, with a possible D match to TRBD2 (5 bases). V lost 3 bases and J lost 7, with 10 bases in between. The length of the CDR3 is 13 residues. The germline gives CDR1 KGHSH, CDR2 LQKENI. CDR3 region: CASSPSGGNEQFF. The DNA for the CDR3 is TGTGCCAGCTCACCCTCCGGCGGGAATGAGCAGTTCTTC.